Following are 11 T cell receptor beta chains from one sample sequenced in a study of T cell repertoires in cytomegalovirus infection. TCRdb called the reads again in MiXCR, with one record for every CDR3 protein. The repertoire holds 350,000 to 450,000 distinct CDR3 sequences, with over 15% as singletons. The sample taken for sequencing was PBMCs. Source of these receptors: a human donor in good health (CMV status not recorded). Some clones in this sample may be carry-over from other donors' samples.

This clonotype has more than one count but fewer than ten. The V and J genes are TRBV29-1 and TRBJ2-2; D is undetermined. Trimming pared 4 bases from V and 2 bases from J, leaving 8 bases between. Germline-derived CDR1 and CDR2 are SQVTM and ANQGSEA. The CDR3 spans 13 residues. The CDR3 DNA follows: TGCAGCGTTGGGGTTTTAAACACCGGGGAGCTGTTTTTT. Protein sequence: CSVGVLNTGELFF.

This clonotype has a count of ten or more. This chain's CDR3 is CASSRDRGADTQYF. DNA of the CDR3: TGTGCCAGCAGCCGGGACAGGGGAGCAGATACGCAGTATTTT. The chain has TRBV7-9 and TRBJ2-3; TRBD1 matches at 10 bases. Per the germline V gene, CDR1 is SEHNR and CDR2 is FQNEAQ (reference sequence). V was pared by 5 bases and J by 4 bases, with 3 bases of the junction left unmatched. The CDR3 length is 14 residues.

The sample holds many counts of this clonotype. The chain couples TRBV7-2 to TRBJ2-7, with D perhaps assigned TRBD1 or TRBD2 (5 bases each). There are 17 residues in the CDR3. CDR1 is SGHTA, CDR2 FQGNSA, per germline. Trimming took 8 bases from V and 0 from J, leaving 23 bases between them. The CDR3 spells CASLPGPESEYSYEQYF. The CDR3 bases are TGTGCCAGCCTACCGGGACCCGAGTCCGAGTACTCCTACGAGCAGTACTTC.

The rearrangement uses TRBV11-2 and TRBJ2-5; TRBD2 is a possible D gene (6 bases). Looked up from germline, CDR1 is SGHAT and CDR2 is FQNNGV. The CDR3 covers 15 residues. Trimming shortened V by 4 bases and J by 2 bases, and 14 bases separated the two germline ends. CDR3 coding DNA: TGTGCCAGCAGCTGGGCCGGGAGACCTCAAGAGACCCAGTACTTC. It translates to CASSWAGRPQETQYF. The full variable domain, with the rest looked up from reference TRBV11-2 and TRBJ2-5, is EAGVAQSPRYKIIEKRQSVAFWCNPISGHATLYWYQQILGQGPKLLIQFQNNGVVDDSQLPKDRFSAERLKGVDSTLKIQPAKLEDSAVYLCASSWAGRPQETQYFGPGTRLLVL.

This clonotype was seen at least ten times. The CDR3 loop reads CASRGQFVNTEAFF. The CDR3 DNA reads as TGTGCCAGTAGGGGACAGTTCGTGAACACTGAAGCTTTCTTT. The gene calls are TRBV19 and TRBJ1-1, with 7 bases lining up with TRBD1. Germline V gene data show CDR1 as LNHDA and CDR2 as SQIVND (reference sequence). V shed 6 bases, J shed 0 bases, and the junction held 4 bases outside the gene matches. The CDR3 is 14 residues long.

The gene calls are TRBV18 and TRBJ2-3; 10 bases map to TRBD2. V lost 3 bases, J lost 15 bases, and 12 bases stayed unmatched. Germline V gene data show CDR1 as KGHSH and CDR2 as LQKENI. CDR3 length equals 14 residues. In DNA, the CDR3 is TGTGCCAGCTCACCGAGGGCTAGCGGGGGACTTCAATATTTT. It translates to CASSPRASGGLQYF.

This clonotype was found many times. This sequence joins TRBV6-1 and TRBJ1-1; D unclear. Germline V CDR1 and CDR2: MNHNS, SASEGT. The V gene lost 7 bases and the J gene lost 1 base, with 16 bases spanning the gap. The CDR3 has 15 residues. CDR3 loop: CASTPPGRKNTEAFF. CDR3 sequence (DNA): TGTGCCAGCACCCCGCCCGGACGCAAGAACACTGAAGCTTTCTTT.

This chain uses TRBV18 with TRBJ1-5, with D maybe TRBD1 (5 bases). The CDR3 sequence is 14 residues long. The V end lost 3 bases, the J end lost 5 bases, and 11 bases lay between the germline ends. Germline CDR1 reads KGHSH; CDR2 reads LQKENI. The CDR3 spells CASSPADSHQPQHF. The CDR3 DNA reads TGTGCCAGCTCACCTGCCGACAGCCATCAGCCCCAGCATTTT.

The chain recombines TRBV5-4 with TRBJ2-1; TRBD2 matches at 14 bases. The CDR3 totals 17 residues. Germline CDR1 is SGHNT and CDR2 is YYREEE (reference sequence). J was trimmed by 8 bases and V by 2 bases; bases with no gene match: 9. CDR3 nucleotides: TGTGCCAGCAGCTTCAGACTAGCGGGGGGGCCTGGTGATGAGCAGTTCTTC. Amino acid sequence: CASSFRLAGGPGDEQFF.

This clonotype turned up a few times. The CDR3 loop reads CASSLSGNAYEQYF. The CDR3 coding sequence is TGTGCCAGCAGTTTGTCCGGAAATGCCTACGAGCAGTACTTC. The rearrangement joins TRBV12-3 or TRBV12-4 to TRBJ2-7; D unclear. This CDR3 comprises 14 residues. Trimming left V 3 bases short and J 2 bases short, with 11 bases between.

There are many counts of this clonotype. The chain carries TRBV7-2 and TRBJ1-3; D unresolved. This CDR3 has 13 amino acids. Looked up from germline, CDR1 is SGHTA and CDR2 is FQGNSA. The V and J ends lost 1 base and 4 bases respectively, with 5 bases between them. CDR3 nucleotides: TGTGCCAGCAGCTTAGGGCGGGGAAACACCATATATTTT. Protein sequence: CASSLGRGNTIYF.